This note documents a single T cell receptor (beta chain) sequence. Its specificity is not known. The data were obtained in a study of vaccination and CD4 T cells after COVID-19. The study, taken as a whole, reports: Median SARS-CoV-2-reactive clonotype numbers rose nonsignificantly, 21 to 38.

The time point here: late sampling 161 to 241 days after vaccination in three convalescent patients. Treatment given: roughly nine-day PBMC culture with coronavirus spike peptide pools or control peptides (ViraFEST assay). US Alpha, Beta and Delta variants postdated the positive PCR dates, which ran from March to December 2020. Half-medium replacement with fresh IL-2 medium took place on days 3 and 7. Cultured CD4+ T cell DNA underwent sequencing with the Oncomine TCR Beta short-read assay. TCRdb passed the PCR reads through MiXCR, listing each CDR3 protein once. Among about 25,000 distinct CDR3 sequences listed, 28% were seen once. The clonotype was recovered from a human donor who had recovered from COVID-19. The source was CD4+ T cells from blood, cultured in vitro, collected about 7 months after SARS-CoV-2 vaccination.

This CDR3 reads CSAWTTSYNEQFF. The CDR3 DNA sequence: TGCAGTGCTTGGACTACCTCCTACAATGAGCAGTTCTTC. The chain recombines TRBV20-1 with TRBJ2-1; weak D call: TRBD2 (6 bases). Trimming pared 5 bases from V and 0 bases from J, leaving 8 bases between. CDR1 is DFQATT and CDR2 is SNEGSKA in the germline V gene (reference sequence). The CDR3 sequence is 13 residues long.